Shown below are 19 T cell receptor beta chains from a single sample sequenced in a study of response to subunit inactivated influenza vaccine. TCRdb re-derived calls from the RT-PCR reads in MiXCR, one entry per CDR3 protein. The sample contains about 570,000 distinct CDR3 sequences, roughly 12% of which appear only once. The sample was also reused in another study, on T cells expressing NK-cell markers. Turning to that study: Production of TCR beta cDNA relied on 5'RACE template switching with UMIs.

The source was PBMCs from blood, collected on the day of vaccination. The receptors shown here come from a man aged 45-65 years who received an inactivated influenza vaccine.

This clonotype was seen more than once but under ten times. The chain joins TRBV12-3 or TRBV12-4 to TRBJ2-3; TRBD2 might be the D (6 bases). V dropped 0 bases and J dropped 1 base, with 20 bases sitting between them. The CDR3 loop spans 19 amino acids. The DNA for the CDR3 is TGTGCCAGCAGTTTAGCGAATTGGTACCTTTGGGGGGGCACAGATACGCAGTATTTT. Encoded protein: CASSLANWYLWGGTDTQYF.

This clonotype was seen a handful of times. The gene calls are TRBV27 and TRBJ2-1; D not resolved. The CDR3 consists of 15 residues. V shed 5 bases and J shed 5 bases, with 16 bases lying between them. Germline CDR1 and CDR2: MNHEY and SMNVEV (reference sequence). CDR3 amino acids: CASSLLAGTHNEQFF. CDR3 nucleotides: TGTGCCAGCAGTCTGTTGGCAGGCACACACAATGAGCAGTTCTTC.

The sample holds many counts of this clonotype. The rearrangement joins TRBV5-5 to TRBJ2-1; TRBD1 might be the D (6 bases). Between the trimmed V and J ends, which lost 4 bases and 8 bases, there was a span of 22 bases. Germline values: CDR1 SGHKS, CDR2 YYEKEE (reference sequence). The CDR3 is 16 residues long. CDR3 sequence: CASSETGPFFLDEQFF. The CDR3 region has the DNA TGTGCCAGCAGCGAAACAGGGCCCTTCTTTTTGGATGAGCAGTTCTTC.

This clonotype occurred a few times. The V and J genes are TRBV27 and TRBJ1-3; 7 nucleotides align to TRBD1. This CDR3 spans 14 amino acids. CDR1 and CDR2 (germline): MNHEY, SMNVEV (reference sequence). V was pared by 6 bases and J by 2 bases, with 4 bases of the junction left unmatched. CDR3 sequence: CASRRTGAGNTIYF. Written as DNA, the CDR3 is TGTGCCAGCAGACGAACAGGGGCTGGAAACACCATATATTTT.

The chain employs TRBV20-1 and TRBJ2-7; no firm D call. CDR1 and CDR2 from the germline V gene are DFQATT and SNEGSKA (reference sequence). CDR3 length: 13 amino acids. The V end was cut by 3 bases, the J end by 3 bases, with 12 bases between. The CDR3 coding sequence is TGCAGTGCTAGTTCGGGTCCTATCTACGAGCAGTACTTC. It yields the protein CSASSGPIYEQYF.

This clonotype has a handful of counts. The gene calls are TRBV7-2 and TRBJ1-1; unclear D gene. The CDR3 is made up of 13 amino acids. The V gene's germline CDR1 is SGHTA and CDR2 FQGNSA. The ends were cut back, 5 bases at V and 4 bases at J, with 11 bases in the middle. CDR3 sequence reads: CASSVTRGTEAFF. In nucleotides, the CDR3 is TGTGCCAGCAGCGTCACCCGGGGCACTGAAGCTTTCTTT.

The chain recombines TRBV10-3 with TRBJ2-7; D may be TRBD1 or TRBD2 (5 bases each). From germline, CDR1 is ENHRY and CDR2 SYGVKD. V gave up 8 bases and J gave up 6 bases, with 17 bases separating them. The CDR3 loop spans 13 amino acids. In DNA form, the CDR3 reads TGTGCCATCGGACCGGGGCTCCTCTTCGAGCAGTACTTC. Encoded protein: CAIGPGLLFEQYF.

This clonotype was found many times. The V call is TRBV2, the J call TRBJ2-3; no reliable D call. Germline loops: CDR1 SNHLY, CDR2 FYNNEI. V was cut by 2 bases and J by 3 bases, with 0 bases left in between. The CDR3 covers 11 residues. CDR3 residues: CASSETDTQYF. The CDR3 DNA sequence: TGTGCCAGCAGTGAAACAGATACGCAGTATTTT.

This clonotype was seen more than once but under ten times. The rearrangement joins TRBV5-1 to TRBJ2-5; 7 bases match TRBD2. Germline values: CDR1 SGHRS, CDR2 YFSETQ. CDR3 length: 15 amino acids. J gave up 2 bases and V 2 bases, and 6 bases lay outside the gene matches. The CDR3 nucleotides are TGCGCCAGCAGCTTTAGCGGGCAAACTCAAGAGACCCAGTACTTC. This sequence encodes CASSFSGQTQETQYF.

This chain uses TRBV29-1 with TRBJ2-5, with D perhaps TRBD1 (6 bases). Looked up from germline, CDR1 is SQVTM and CDR2 is ANQGSEA. The V end lost 4 bases, the J end lost 1 base, and 13 bases lay between the germline ends. CDR3 length: 14 amino acids. CDR3 sequence reads: CSVALTRGQETQYF. The DNA of the CDR3 is TGCAGCGTTGCTTTGACCAGGGGCCAAGAGACCCAGTACTTC.

This clonotype has more than one count but fewer than ten. The chain links TRBV3-1 to TRBJ1-6; a weak D match, TRBD1 (5 bases). The CDR3 spans 14 residues. V lost 6 bases, J lost 0 bases, and 6 bases lay in between. Germline CDR1 is LGHDT and CDR2 is YNNKEL (reference sequence). The CDR3 DNA follows: TGTGCCAGCAGTCAGGGCTCCTATAATTCACCCCTCCACTTT. This sequence encodes CASSQGSYNSPLHF.

This chain joins TRBV6-2 or TRBV6-3 and TRBJ2-1; 10 positions match TRBD1. Trimming removed 6 bases from V and 7 bases from J; junction bases left unmatched: 12. Germline CDR1 and CDR2: MNHEY and SVGEGT. The CDR3 is 16 amino acids. The CDR3 loop is CASSLIGTGVKNEQFF. The CDR3, as DNA: TGTGCCAGCAGCCTAATCGGGACAGGGGTAAAGAATGAGCAGTTCTTC.

The rearrangement links TRBV28 to TRBJ2-1, with D perhaps being TRBD1 or TRBD2 (6 bases each). Germline CDR1 MDHEN, CDR2 SYDVKM. CDR3 size: 16 residues. Trimming stripped 4 bases from V and 0 bases from J, with 13 bases between. The CDR3 sequence is CASSSLGGSSYNEQFF. CDR3 DNA sequence: TGTGCCAGCAGTTCTTTAGGGGGGAGCTCCTACAATGAGCAGTTCTTC.

There are a few counts of this clonotype. The chain recombines TRBV12-3 or TRBV12-4 with TRBJ2-7, with a tentative D call TRBD1 (7 bases). Trimming shortened V by 7 bases and J by 6 bases, and 10 bases separated the two germline ends. The CDR3 runs to 11 residues. In DNA form, the CDR3 reads TGTGCCAGCAACAGGGGAGGCGAGCAGTACTTC. This gives the protein CASNRGGEQYF.

This chain links TRBV11-2 with TRBJ2-3; D is possibly TRBD1 or TRBD2 (5 bases each). Germline CDR1 is SGHAT and CDR2 is FQNNGV. V gave up 2 bases and J gave up 0 bases, with 24 bases separating them. The CDR3 is 20 amino acids. CDR3 in DNA: TGTGCCAGCAGCTTAACACCTACAGGACTCTGGGGAGCTAGCACAGATACGCAGTATTTT. It translates to CASSLTPTGLWGASTDTQYF.

This clonotype has more than one count but fewer than ten. This chain uses TRBV12-3 or TRBV12-4 with TRBJ1-3; 11 positions match TRBD1. CDR3 length: 13 amino acids. Unmatched junction bases numbered 1, after V lost 6 bases and J lost 6 bases. As DNA, the CDR3 is TGTGCCAGCAGGGACAGGGGGCCAAACACCATATATTTT. This sequence encodes CASRDRGPNTIYF.

The CDR3 DNA follows: TGCAGTGCTAGAGGGAATGACGGATCCTGGAGCTCCTATAATTCACCCCTCCACTTT. The encoded protein is CSARGNDGSWSSYNSPLHF. The chain is built from TRBV20-1 and TRBJ1-6, with D unresolved. The germline gives CDR1 DFQATT, CDR2 SNEGSKA (reference sequence). The CDR3 is 19 residues long. V lost 1 base, J lost 0 bases, and 19 bases lay in between.

The table lists this clonotype with a few counts. The CDR3 is CASSSLDRGQETQYF. The CDR3 DNA follows: TGTGCCAGCAGCTCTTTAGACAGGGGTCAAGAGACCCAGTACTTC. The chain is built from TRBV4-2 and TRBJ2-5; 8 bases agree with TRBD1. The germline V gene encodes CDR1 LGHNA and CDR2 YNFKEQ. The J segment lost 2 bases and the V segment lost 5 bases, leaving 7 bases of the junction unmatched. The CDR3 has 15 amino acids.

This clonotype was detected only a few times. The CDR3 DNA reads TGTGCCAGCAGCTTAGATCGAGTTCTGTTTTTT. It encodes CASSLDRVLFF. The chain is built from TRBV7-9 and TRBJ1-4; D is uncertain. Germline values: CDR1 SEHNR, CDR2 FQNEAQ (reference sequence). The CDR3 is 11 residues long. Trimming left V 1 base short and J 14 bases short, with 8 bases between.